This record covers a single T cell receptor beta chain. This sample is part of a study of OX40 agonist ivuxolimab in advanced cancers. CDR1 is SGHTA, CDR2 FQGNSA, per germline. The CDR3 sequence is 14 residues long. Trimming took 3 bases from V and 5 from J; bases not matched to a gene: 6. Profiled with immunoSEQ multiplex PCR; TCRdb holds only in-frame clones, not every one. The profile shows over 45,000 clones, about 85% of them singletons. This specimen was CD4+ or CD8+ T cells sorted from blood, taken in a trial of the OX40 agonist ivuxolimab. The chain recombines TRBV7-2 with TRBJ1-1; 7 bases are shared with TRBD1. This TCR was recovered from an adult with an advanced solid tumor such as melanoma, head and neck, liver or kidney cancer. In nucleotides, the CDR3 is TGTGCCAGCAGCTTGTTGGGGACAGATACTGAAGCTTTCTTT. As protein: CASSLLGTDTEAFF.